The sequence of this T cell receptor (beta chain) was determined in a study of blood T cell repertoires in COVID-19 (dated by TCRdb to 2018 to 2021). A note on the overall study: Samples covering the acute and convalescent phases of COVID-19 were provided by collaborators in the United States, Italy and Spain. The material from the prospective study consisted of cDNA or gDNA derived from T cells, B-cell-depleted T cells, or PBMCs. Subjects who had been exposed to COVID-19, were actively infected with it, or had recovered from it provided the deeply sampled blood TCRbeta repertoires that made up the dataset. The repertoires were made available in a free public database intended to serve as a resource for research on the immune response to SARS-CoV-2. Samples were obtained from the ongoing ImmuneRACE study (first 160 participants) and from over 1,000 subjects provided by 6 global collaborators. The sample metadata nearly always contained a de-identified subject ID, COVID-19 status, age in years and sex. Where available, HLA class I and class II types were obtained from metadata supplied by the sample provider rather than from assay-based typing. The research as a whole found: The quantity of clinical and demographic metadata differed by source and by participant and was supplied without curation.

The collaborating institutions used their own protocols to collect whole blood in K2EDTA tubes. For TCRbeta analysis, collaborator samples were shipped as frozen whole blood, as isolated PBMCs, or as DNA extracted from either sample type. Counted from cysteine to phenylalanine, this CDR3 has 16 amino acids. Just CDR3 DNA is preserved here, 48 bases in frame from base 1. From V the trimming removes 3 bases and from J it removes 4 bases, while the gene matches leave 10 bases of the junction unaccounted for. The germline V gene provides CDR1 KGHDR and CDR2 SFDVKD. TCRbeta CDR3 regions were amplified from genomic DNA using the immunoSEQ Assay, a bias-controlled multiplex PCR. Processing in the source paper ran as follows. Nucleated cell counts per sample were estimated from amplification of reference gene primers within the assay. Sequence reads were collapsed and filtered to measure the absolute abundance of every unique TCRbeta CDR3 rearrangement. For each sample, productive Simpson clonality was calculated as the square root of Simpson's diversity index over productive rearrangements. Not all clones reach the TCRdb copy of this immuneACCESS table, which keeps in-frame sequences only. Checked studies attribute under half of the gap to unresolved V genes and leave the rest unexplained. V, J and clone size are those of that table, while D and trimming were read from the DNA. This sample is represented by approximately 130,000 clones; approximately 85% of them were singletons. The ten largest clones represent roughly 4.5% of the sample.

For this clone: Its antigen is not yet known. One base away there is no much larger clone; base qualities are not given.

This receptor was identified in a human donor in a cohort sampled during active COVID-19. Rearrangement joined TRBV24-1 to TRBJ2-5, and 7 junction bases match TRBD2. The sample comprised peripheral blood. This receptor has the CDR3 CATSDAGDLASETQYF. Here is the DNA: TGTGCCACCAGTGATGCGGGGGACTTAGCGTCAGAGACCCAGTACTTC.